These T cell receptor beta chains were read from a single sample in a study of CD4 T cells in relation to SARS-CoV-2 and coronaviruses. TCRdb's table, derived via immunoSEQ multiplex PCR, lists solely in-frame clones and lacks some. In the table there are roughly 15,000 clones, roughly 82% of which are singletons. No cognate antigen is known for these TCRs. Input material: CD4+ T cells from PBMCs, cultured in vitro. Every receptor here comes from a human donor in good health. Both conserved end residues are part of each CDR3. The D gene is left open where the match is weak. The listing skips clone size in some rows; elsewhere it reads once, few, many or a size class.

TRBJ1-1 | - | TRBV3-1/TRBV3-2 | few | TGTGCCAGCAGCCAACACAGGGAAAACACTGAAGCTTTCTTT | CASSQHRENTEAFF
TRBJ2-7 | TRBD2 | TRBV12-3/TRBV12-4 | - | TGTGCCAGCAGTTTTGGGGGGGGCGAGCAGTACTTC | CASSFGGGEQYF
TRBJ2-5 | - | TRBV9 | - | TGTGCCAGCAGCGTATCCCCCTCTAGCAAAGAGACCCAGTACTTC | CASSVSPSSKETQYF
TRBJ2-3 | - | TRBV4-2 | - | TGTGCCAGCAGCCAAGATATCCCGGTGCGGGGTACGCAGTATTTT | CASSQDIPVRGTQYF
TRBJ1-6 | - | TRBV7-8 | - | TGTGCCAGCAGCTTAGAGACAGCGATAGTGACACCCCTCCACTTT | CASSLETAIVTPLHF
TRBJ1-5 | - | TRBV5-6 | - | TGTGCCAGCAGCTTGGCCCTAGGTAGCTATAGCAATCAGCCCCAGCATTTT | CASSLALGSYSNQPQHF
TRBJ1-5 | TRBD1 | TRBV2 | - | TGTGCCAGCAGTACTACTCCGGGACAGGTTTTCAATCAGCCCCAGCATTTT | CASSTTPGQVFNQPQHF
TRBJ1-2 | TRBD1 | TRBV6-5 | few | TGTGCCAGCGGTAGGACAGGTCGATCCTATGGCTACACCTTC | CASGRTGRSYGYTF
TRBJ1-5 | - | TRBV5-6 | once | TGTGCCAGCAGCTTTGGCGGGGGCTGGCCCCAGCATTTT | CASSFGGGWPQHF
TRBJ1-1 | - | TRBV10-3 | - | TGTGCCATCAGCCTGCAGGGCGGAAACACTGAAGCTTTCTTT | CAISLQGGNTEAFF
TRBJ1-4 | TRBD1 | TRBV19 | - | TGTGCCAGTAGTATGGTGGGCAGGGGGGACGAAAAACTGTTTTTT | CASSMVGRGDEKLFF
TRBJ2-5 | - | TRBV29-1 | - | TGCAGCGTTGAAGATACTTTTGTGTCTGGGGAGACCCAGTACTTC | CSVEDTFVSGETQYF